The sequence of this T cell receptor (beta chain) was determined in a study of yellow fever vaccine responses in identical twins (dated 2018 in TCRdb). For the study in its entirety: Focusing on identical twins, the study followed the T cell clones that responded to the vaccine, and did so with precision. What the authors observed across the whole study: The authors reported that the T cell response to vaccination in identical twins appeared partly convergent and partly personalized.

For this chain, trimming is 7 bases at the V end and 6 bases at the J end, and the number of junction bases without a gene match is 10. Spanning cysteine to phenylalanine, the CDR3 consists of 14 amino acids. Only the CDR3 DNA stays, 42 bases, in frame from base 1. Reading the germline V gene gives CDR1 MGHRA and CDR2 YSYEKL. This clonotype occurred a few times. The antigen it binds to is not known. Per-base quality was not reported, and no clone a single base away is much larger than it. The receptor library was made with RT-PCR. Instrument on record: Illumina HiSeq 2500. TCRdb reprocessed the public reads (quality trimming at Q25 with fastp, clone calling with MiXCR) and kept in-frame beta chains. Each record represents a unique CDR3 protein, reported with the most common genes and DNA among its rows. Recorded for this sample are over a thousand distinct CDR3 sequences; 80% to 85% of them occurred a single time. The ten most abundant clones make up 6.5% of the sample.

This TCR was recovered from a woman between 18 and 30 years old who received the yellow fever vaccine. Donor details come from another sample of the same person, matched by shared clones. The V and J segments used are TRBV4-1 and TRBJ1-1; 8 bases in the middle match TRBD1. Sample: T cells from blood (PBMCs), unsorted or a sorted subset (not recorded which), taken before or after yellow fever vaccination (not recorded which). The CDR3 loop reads CASTLTGDSAEAFF. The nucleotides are TGCGCCAGCACCTTGACAGGGGACAGCGCTGAAGCTTTCTTT.